The 21 T cell receptor beta chains listed next were all sequenced from one sample in a study of blood T cell repertoires in COVID-19. Libraries were prepared by immunoSEQ multiplex PCR; TCRdb keeps only in-frame clonotypes and omits some of them. The table shows about 250,000 clones, with about 88% occurring only once. Sequenced material: PBMCs or T cells enriched from blood (not recorded which). Receptors were obtained from a woman in her forties or fifties who had recovered from COVID-19.

V gene TRBV2 combines with J gene TRBJ2-7; 7 nucleotides match TRBD1. The ends lost 6 bases at V and 7 bases at J; junction bases unmatched: 3. Germline values: CDR1 SNHLY, CDR2 FYNNEI. CDR3 length: 11 amino acids. The CDR3 DNA reads as TGTGCCAGCAGGTTGGGACAGGAGCAGTACTTC. This translates into CASRLGQEQYF. Full variable domain (rest looked up from reference TRBV2 and TRBJ2-7): EPEVTQTPSHQVTQMGQEVILRCVPISNHLYFYWYRQILGQKVEFLVSFYNNEISEKSEIFDDQFSVERPDGSNFTLKIRSTKLEDSAMYFCASRLGQEQYFGPGTRLTVT.

V is TRBV19 and J is TRBJ2-7, with 9 bases that match TRBD2. The CDR3 has 15 amino acids. The germline gives CDR1 LNHDA, CDR2 SQIVND (reference sequence). Trimming at V came to 10 bases and at J to 2 bases, leaving 12 bases not matched to a gene. The CDR3 region has the DNA TGTGCCACACAACCTAATAGCGGGGGAGCCTACGAGCAGTACTTC. The encoded protein is CATQPNSGGAYEQYF. The variable domain in full, completed from reference TRBV19 and TRBJ2-7, reads DGGITQSPKYLFRKEGQNVTLSCEQNLNHDAMYWYRQDPGQGLRLIYYSQIVNDFQKGDIAEGYSVSREKKESFPLTVTSAQKNPTAFYLCATQPNSGGAYEQYFGPGTRLTVT.

The V call is TRBV27, the J call TRBJ1-2; 7 nucleotides match TRBD1. Germline CDR1 reads MNHEY; CDR2 reads SMNVEV (reference sequence). V lost 5 bases, J lost 8 bases, and 11 bases stayed unmatched. This CDR3 region has 14 residues. The CDR3 is CASSRDRVRGGYTF. In DNA form, the CDR3 reads TGTGCCAGCAGTCGCGACAGGGTGAGAGGAGGCTACACCTTC.

The chain employs TRBV10-3 and TRBJ2-3; tentatively, D is TRBD2 (6 bases). Between the trimmed V and J ends, which lost 2 bases and 3 bases, there was a span of 18 bases. The CDR3 totals 17 residues. In germline, CDR1 is ENHRY, CDR2 SYGVKD. The CDR3 sequence is CAISEPASARTTDTQYF. As DNA, the CDR3 is TGTGCCATCAGTGAGCCGGCTAGCGCTAGAACTACAGATACGCAGTATTTT.

This chain uses TRBV12-1 with TRBJ1-5. TRBV12-1 is annotated as a pseudogene. The CDR3 extends over 13 amino acids. DNA of the CDR3: TGTGCCAGCAGCAACCTGAGAAGTAGGCCCCAGCATTTT. Translation gives CASSNLRSRPQHF.

V is TRBV28 and J is TRBJ2-3, with a tentative D call TRBD2 (5 bases). This CDR3 region has 14 residues. V was pared by 6 bases and J by 7 bases, with 17 bases between. CDR1 and CDR2 from the germline V gene are MDHEN and SYDVKM. The CDR3 DNA follows: TGTGCCAGCAGGCCGATCCTAGCTTTGTATACGCAGTATTTT. Protein product: CASRPILALYTQYF.

This rearrangement joins TRBV25-1 to TRBJ1-4, with no clear D. From germline, CDR1 is MGHDK and CDR2 SYGVNS. V dropped 4 bases and J dropped 7 bases, with 7 bases sitting between them. This CDR3 has 12 residues. The CDR3 DNA follows: TGTGCCAGCAGTGCTTACAGTGAAAAACTGTTTTTT. It encodes CASSAYSEKLFF.

This sequence joins TRBV5-4 and TRBJ2-3; 10 bases are shared with TRBD2. The trim removed 5 bases at V and 2 bases at J, leaving 5 bases unmatched. The germline CDR1 and CDR2 sequences are SGHNT and YYREEE (reference sequence). The CDR3 is made up of 15 amino acids. In DNA form, the CDR3 reads TGTGCCAGCAGGGTAGCGGGAGGTCTCACAGATACGCAGTATTTT. This encodes CASRVAGGLTDTQYF.

The gene calls are TRBV10-3 and TRBJ2-7; no firm D call. Germline-derived CDR1 and CDR2 are ENHRY and SYGVKD. V was clipped by 4 bases and J by 6 bases, with 13 bases between them. The CDR3 runs to 13 residues. CDR3 nucleotides: TGTGCCATCAGTGTGGGTGGCTCGGGCGAGCAGTACTTC. Protein sequence: CAISVGGSGEQYF.

This clone was found once. This chain joins TRBV7-4 and TRBJ1-4; no reliable D call. Between the trimmed V and J ends, which lost 5 bases and 0 bases, there was a span of 16 bases. There are 17 residues in the CDR3. The V gene's germline CDR1 is SGHVT and CDR2 SQSDAQ. The CDR3 protein is CASSPLPREATNEKLFF. The CDR3 nucleotides read TGTGCCAGCAGCCCACTCCCACGCGAGGCAACTAATGAAAAACTGTTTTTT.

The chain is built from TRBV29-1 and TRBJ1-2, with D possibly matching TRBD1 (6 bases). V was shortened by 4 bases and J by 7 bases, with 10 bases between the two germline ends. The CDR3 spans 11 residues. The germline gives CDR1 SQVTM, CDR2 ANQGSEA. As DNA, the CDR3 is TGCAGCGTTGTACAGGGCGTTGGCTACACCTTC. Translation: CSVVQGVGYTF.

CDR3 coding DNA: TGTGCCAGCAGTTGGGGCCAGGGTGCAGATACGCAGTATTTT. Protein sequence: CASSWGQGADTQYF. V gene TRBV28 combines with J gene TRBJ2-3; D possibly corresponds to TRBD1 (5 bases). There are 14 residues in the CDR3. The germline V and J ends were trimmed by 4 bases and 4 bases, with 12 bases remaining between them. The germline gives CDR1 MDHEN, CDR2 SYDVKM.

V gene TRBV11-2 combines with J gene TRBJ1-4; perhaps TRBD1 as D (5 bases). V dropped 8 bases and J dropped 7 bases, with 14 bases sitting between them. The CDR3 sequence is 13 residues long. CDR1 and CDR2 (germline): SGHAT, FQNNGV. For the CDR3, the DNA is TGTGCCAGCGGATATAGGGGAGGTGAAAAACTGTTTTTT. This sequence encodes CASGYRGGEKLFF.

V and J are TRBV27 and TRBJ2-1; TRBD2 aligns across 16 bases. CDR1 is MNHEY and CDR2 is SMNVEV in the germline V gene (reference sequence). This CDR3 has 19 residues. V was pared by 3 bases and J by 7 bases, with 12 bases of the junction left unmatched. The CDR3 reads CASSLIQVGLAGGYNEQFF. CDR3 bases: TGTGCCAGCAGTTTGATACAGGTGGGACTAGCGGGAGGGTATAATGAGCAGTTCTTC.

The gene calls are TRBV5-1 and TRBJ1-2; 7 nucleotides align to TRBD1. The CDR3 is 12 residues long. The germline V gene has CDR1 SGHRS and CDR2 YFSETQ. The trim removed 4 bases at V and 8 bases at J, leaving 5 bases unmatched. The CDR3 protein is CASSTTGVGYTF. CDR3 nucleotides: TGCGCCAGCAGCACAACAGGGGTCGGCTACACCTTC.

This sequence joins TRBV28 and TRBJ1-6; perhaps TRBD1 as D (6 bases). The CDR3 sequence is 14 residues long. V gave up 5 bases and J gave up 9 bases, with 14 bases separating them. Germline assignment: CDR1 MDHEN and CDR2 SYDVKM. CDR3 loop: CASSGPGVGSPLHF. Here the CDR3 DNA reads TGTGCCAGCAGTGGTCCAGGGGTCGGTTCACCCCTCCACTTT.

This chain uses TRBV6-5 with TRBJ1-2; 8 bases are a match to TRBD1. The germline gives CDR1 MNHEY, CDR2 SVGAGI. The CDR3 length is 15 residues. V shed 5 bases, J shed 8 bases, and the junction held 13 bases outside the gene matches. CDR3 nucleotides: TGTGCCAGCAGTCCGGGGACAGGCGCCCTTCGGGGCTACACCTTC. It specifies CASSPGTGALRGYTF.

The chain has TRBV15 and TRBJ2-2; 12 bases are shared with TRBD2. V dropped 3 bases and J dropped 6; count of bases not matched to a gene: 5. Germline V gives CDR1 LNHNV, CDR2 YYDKDF (reference sequence). CDR3 length equals 16 residues. CDR3 protein: CATSSLAGGRSGELFF. CDR3 nucleotide sequence: TGTGCCACCAGCAGTCTAGCGGGAGGGAGGTCCGGGGAGCTGTTTTTT.

The chain uses TRBV27 and TRBJ1-2; D may be TRBD1 (6 bases). This CDR3 is built from 15 residues. The germline V and J ends were trimmed by 5 bases and 5 bases, with 18 bases remaining between them. The germline CDR1 and CDR2 sequences are MNHEY and SMNVEV (reference sequence). The DNA for the CDR3 is TGTGCCAGCAGTCCACAATCTCGACAGGTTTATGGCTACACCTTC. Protein product: CASSPQSRQVYGYTF.

This CDR3 reads CASSFRTGAGTYGYTF. The CDR3 nucleotides are TGTGCCAGCAGTTTCCGGACAGGGGCCGGCACCTATGGCTACACCTTC. The chain carries TRBV28 and TRBJ1-2; 9 bases agree with TRBD1. The V segment lost 3 bases and the J segment 4 bases; nucleotides outside the gene matches: 9. Per germline, CDR1 MDHEN and CDR2 SYDVKM. The CDR3 spans 16 residues.

This clone was seen only once. The chain uses TRBV5-4 and TRBJ2-5; 10 bases are a match to TRBD2. This CDR3 has 15 residues. V shed 1 base and J 3 bases; nucleotides not matched to a gene: 3. Germline V gene sequence: CDR1 SGHNT, CDR2 YYREEE (reference sequence). This CDR3 reads CASSLTSGIEETQYF. DNA of the CDR3: TGTGCCAGCAGCTTGACTAGCGGGATTGAAGAGACCCAGTACTTC. Together with reference TRBV5-4 and TRBJ2-5, the CDR3 gives the full variable domain: ETGVTQSPTHLIKTRGQQVTLRCSSQSGHNTVSWYQQALGQGPQFIFQYYREEENGRGNFPPRFSGLQFPNYSSELNVNALELDDSALYLCASSLTSGIEETQYFGPGTRLLVL.